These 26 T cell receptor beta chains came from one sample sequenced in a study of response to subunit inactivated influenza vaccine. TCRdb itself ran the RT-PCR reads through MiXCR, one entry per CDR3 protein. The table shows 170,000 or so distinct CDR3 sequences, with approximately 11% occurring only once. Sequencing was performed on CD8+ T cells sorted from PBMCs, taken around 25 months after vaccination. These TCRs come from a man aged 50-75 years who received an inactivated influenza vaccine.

CDR3 in amino acids: CASSGESTDTQYF. The CDR3 nucleotides are TGCGCCAGCAGCGGGGAAAGCACAGATACGCAGTATTTT. This chain joins TRBV5-1 and TRBJ2-3; D remains unclear. The germline V and J ends were trimmed by 4 bases and 0 bases, with 6 bases remaining between them. Germline loops: CDR1 SGHRS, CDR2 YFSETQ. This CDR3 contains 13 residues.

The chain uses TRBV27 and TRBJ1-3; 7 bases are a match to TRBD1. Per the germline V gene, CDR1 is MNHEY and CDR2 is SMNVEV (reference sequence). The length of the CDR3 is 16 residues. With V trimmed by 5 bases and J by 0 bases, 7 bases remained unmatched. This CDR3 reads CASSPTTGSSGNTIYF. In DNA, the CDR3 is TGTGCCAGCAGTCCCACGACAGGGAGCTCTGGAAACACCATATATTTT.

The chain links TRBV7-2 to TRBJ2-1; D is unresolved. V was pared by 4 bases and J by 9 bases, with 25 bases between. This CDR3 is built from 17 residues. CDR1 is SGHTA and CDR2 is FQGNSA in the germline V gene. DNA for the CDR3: TGTGCCAGCAGCTGCGACCTTCCGGACGGAAACGGGTTTGAGCAGTTCTTC. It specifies CASSCDLPDGNGFEQFF.

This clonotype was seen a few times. This CDR3 reads CASSYPDAQETQYF. The CDR3 DNA is TGTGCCAGCAGTTACCCGGACGCTCAAGAGACCCAGTACTTC. The chain joins TRBV6-5 to TRBJ2-5; no definite D call. V lost 2 bases to trimming and J lost 2 bases, with 9 bases between them. The CDR3 sequence is 14 residues long. Germline V lookup: CDR1 MNHEY, CDR2 SVGAGI.

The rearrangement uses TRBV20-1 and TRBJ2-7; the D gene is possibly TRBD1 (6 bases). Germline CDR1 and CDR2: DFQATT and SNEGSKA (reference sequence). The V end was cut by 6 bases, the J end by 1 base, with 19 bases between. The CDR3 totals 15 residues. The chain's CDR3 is CSAHLEQGPSYEQYF. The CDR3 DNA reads TGCAGTGCCCACTTGGAACAGGGACCTTCCTACGAGCAGTACTTC.

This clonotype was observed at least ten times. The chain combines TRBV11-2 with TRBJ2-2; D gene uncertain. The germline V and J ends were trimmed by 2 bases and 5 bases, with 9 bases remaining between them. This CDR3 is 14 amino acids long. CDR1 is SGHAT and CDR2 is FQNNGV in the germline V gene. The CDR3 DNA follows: TGTGCCAGCAGCTTAACAACTGGTACCGGGGAGCTGTTTTTT. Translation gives CASSLTTGTGELFF.

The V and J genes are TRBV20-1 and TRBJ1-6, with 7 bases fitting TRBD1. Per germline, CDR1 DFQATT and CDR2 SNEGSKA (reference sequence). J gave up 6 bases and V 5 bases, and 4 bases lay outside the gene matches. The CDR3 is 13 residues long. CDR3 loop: CSAAGTVNSPLHF. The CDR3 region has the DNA TGCAGTGCTGCCGGGACAGTTAATTCACCCCTCCACTTT.

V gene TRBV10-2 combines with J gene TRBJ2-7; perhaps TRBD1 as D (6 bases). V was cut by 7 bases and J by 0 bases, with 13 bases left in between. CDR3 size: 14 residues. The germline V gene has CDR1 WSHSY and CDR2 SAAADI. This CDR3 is CASINRDTSYEQYF. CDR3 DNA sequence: TGCGCCAGCATTAACCGGGACACCTCCTACGAGCAGTACTTC.

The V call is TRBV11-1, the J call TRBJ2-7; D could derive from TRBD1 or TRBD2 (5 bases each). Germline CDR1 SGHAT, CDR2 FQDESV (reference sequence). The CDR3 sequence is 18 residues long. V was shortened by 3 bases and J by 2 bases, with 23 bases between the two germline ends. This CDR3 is CASSFTLSTDGAPYEQYF. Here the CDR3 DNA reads TGTGCCAGCAGCTTTACACTAAGCACTGACGGGGCCCCCTACGAGCAGTACTTC.

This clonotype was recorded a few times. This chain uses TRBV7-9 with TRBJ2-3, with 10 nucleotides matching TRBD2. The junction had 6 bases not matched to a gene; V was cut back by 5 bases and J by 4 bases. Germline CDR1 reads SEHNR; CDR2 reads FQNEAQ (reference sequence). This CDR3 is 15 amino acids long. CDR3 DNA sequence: TGTGCCAGCAGCCCAAGCGGGGGGGCCTCAGATACGCAGTATTTT. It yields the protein CASSPSGGASDTQYF.

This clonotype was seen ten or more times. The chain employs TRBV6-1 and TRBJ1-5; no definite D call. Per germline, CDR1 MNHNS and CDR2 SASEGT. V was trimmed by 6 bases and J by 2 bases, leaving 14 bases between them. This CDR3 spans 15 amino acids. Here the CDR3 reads CASSASVGGNQPQHF. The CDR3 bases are TGTGCCAGCAGCGCCTCAGTGGGAGGCAATCAGCCCCAGCATTTT.

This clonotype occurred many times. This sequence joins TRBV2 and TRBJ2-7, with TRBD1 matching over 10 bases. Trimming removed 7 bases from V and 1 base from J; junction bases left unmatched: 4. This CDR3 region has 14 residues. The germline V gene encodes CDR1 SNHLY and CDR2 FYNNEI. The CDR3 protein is CASTWTGGSYEQYF. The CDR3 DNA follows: TGTGCCAGCACTTGGACAGGGGGTTCCTACGAGCAGTACTTC.

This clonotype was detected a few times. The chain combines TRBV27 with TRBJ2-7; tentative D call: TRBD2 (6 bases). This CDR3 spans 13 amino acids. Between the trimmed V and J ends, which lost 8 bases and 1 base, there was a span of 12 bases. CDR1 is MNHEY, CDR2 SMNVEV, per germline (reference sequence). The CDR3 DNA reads TGTGCCAGCGGGGCGGGACCTTCCTACGAGCAGTACTTC. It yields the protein CASGAGPSYEQYF.

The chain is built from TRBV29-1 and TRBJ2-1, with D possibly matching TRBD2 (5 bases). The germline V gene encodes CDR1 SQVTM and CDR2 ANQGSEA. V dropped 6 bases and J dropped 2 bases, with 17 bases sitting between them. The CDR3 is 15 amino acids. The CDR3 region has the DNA TGCAGCGTACGGGAATCGAGAGGGCCCTACAATGAGCAGTTCTTC. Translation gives CSVRESRGPYNEQFF.

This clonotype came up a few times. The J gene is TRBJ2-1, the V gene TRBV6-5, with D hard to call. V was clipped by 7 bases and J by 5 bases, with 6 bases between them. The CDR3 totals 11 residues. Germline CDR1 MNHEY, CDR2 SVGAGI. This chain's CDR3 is CASKRNNEQFF. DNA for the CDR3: TGTGCCAGCAAAAGGAACAATGAGCAGTTCTTC.

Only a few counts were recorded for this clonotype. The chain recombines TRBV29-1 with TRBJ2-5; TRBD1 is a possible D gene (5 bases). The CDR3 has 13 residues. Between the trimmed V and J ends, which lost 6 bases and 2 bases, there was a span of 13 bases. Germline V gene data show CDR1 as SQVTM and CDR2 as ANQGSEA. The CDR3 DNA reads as TGCAGCGTAGACCCTACAGGACAAGAGACCCAGTACTTC. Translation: CSVDPTGQETQYF.

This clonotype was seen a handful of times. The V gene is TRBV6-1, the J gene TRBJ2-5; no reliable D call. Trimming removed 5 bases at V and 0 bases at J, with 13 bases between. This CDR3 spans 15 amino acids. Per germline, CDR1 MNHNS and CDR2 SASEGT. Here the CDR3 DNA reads TGTGCCAGCAGTCCGAAGGGTGACGACCAAGAGACCCAGTACTTC. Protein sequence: CASSPKGDDQETQYF.

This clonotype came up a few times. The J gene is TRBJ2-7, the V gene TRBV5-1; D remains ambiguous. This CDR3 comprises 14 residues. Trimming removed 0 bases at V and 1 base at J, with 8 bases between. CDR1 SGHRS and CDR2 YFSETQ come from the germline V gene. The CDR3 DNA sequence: TGCGCCAGCAGCTTGGCTAGAACGTCCTACGAGCAGTACTTC. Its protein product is CASSLARTSYEQYF.

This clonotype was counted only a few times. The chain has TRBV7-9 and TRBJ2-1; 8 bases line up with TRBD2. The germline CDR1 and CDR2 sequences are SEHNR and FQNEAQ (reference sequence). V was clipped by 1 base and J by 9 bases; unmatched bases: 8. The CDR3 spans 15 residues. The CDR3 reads CASSLEWRTSFEQFF. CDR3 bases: TGTGCCAGCAGCTTAGAGTGGAGGACTAGCTTTGAGCAGTTCTTC.

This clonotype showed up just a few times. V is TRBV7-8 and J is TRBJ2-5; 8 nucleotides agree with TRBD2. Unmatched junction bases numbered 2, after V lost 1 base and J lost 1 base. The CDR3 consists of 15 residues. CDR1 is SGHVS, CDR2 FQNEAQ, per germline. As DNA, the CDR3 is TGTGCCAGCAGCTTAGGAGCGGGGGCCCAAGAGACCCAGTACTTC. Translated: CASSLGAGAQETQYF.

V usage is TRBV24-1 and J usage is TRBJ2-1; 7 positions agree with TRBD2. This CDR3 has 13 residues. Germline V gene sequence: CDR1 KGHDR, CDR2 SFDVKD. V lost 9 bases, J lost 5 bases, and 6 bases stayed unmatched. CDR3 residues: CATRGSGDNEQFF. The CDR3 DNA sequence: TGTGCCACCCGGGGCAGCGGGGACAATGAGCAGTTCTTC.

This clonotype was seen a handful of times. The CDR3 DNA sequence: TGTGCCAGCAGTATCGAACCCGGGACAGCCAACACTGAAGCTTTCTTT. It is translated as CASSIEPGTANTEAFF. The chain combines TRBV6-2 or TRBV6-3 with TRBJ1-1; 7 nucleotides agree with TRBD1. V lost 5 bases to trimming and J lost 2 bases; unmatched junction nucleotides: 11. This CDR3 spans 16 amino acids. Germline values: CDR1 MNHEY, CDR2 SVGEGT.

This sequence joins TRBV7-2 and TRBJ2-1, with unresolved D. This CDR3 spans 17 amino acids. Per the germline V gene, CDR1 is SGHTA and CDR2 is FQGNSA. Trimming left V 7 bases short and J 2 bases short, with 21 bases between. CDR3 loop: CASIGWGGVQTYNEQFF. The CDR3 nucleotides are TGTGCCAGCATTGGGTGGGGTGGAGTCCAAACCTACAATGAGCAGTTCTTC.

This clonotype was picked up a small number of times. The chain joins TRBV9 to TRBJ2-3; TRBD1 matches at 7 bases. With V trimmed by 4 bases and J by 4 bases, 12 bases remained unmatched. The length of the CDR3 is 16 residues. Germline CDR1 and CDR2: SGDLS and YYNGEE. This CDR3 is CASSLRDREGPDTQYF. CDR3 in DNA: TGTGCCAGCAGCCTCAGGGACAGAGAGGGCCCAGATACGCAGTATTTT.

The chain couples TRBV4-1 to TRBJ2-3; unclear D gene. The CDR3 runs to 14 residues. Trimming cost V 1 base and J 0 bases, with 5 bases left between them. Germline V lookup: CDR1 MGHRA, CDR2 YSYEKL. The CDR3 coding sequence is TGCGCCAGCAGCCAAGTTGCGAGCACAGATACGCAGTATTTT. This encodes CASSQVASTDTQYF.

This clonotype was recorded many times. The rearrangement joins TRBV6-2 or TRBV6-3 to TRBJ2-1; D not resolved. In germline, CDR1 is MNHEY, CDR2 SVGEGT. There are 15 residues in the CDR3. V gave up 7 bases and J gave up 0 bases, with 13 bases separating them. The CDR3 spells CASNVDGSSYNEQFF. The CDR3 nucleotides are TGTGCCAGCAACGTGGACGGATCCTCCTACAATGAGCAGTTCTTC.